Below are 7 T cell receptor beta chains sequenced from a single sample in a study of T cell responses to AZD1222 COVID-19 vaccine (dated by TCRdb to the early 2020s). The library was prepared using the immunoSEQ multiplex PCR assay. The clones in this table, taken by TCRdb from immuneACCESS, are in-frame only. Not every clone is retained; where verified, under half of the shortfall comes from an unresolved V gene, and the cause of the rest is unknown. The sample has about 160,000 clones on record, roughly 94% of them singletons. The ten largest account for 4% to 5.5% of the sample. This specimen's time point label, interpreted: about 28 days (+/-7) after the second vaccine dose. Sequencing used peripheral blood, obtained 28 days after the second AZD1222 dose. Every receptor here comes from an adult who received the AZD1222 COVID-19 vaccine.

This chain connects TRBV7-2 to TRBJ2-1; D uncertain. Trimming left V 0 bases short and J 2 bases short, with 5 bases between. The CDR3 is 14 amino acids. In germline, CDR1 is SGHTA, CDR2 FQGNSA. The CDR3 bases are TGTGCCAGCAGCTTAGCGCAAGCCTACAATGAGCAGTTCTTC. As protein: CASSLAQAYNEQFF.

The CDR3 region has the DNA TGTGCCAGCAGCTCAGCTCCTCTAACGGGCGACACCGGGGAGCTGTTTTTT. Its translation is CASSSAPLTGDTGELFF. This sequence joins TRBV11-3 and TRBJ2-2; D not resolved. CDR3 length equals 17 residues. The germline V and J ends were trimmed by 4 bases and 3 bases, with 18 bases remaining between them. Germline V gene data show CDR1 as SGHNT and CDR2 as YENEEA. Full variable domain (remainder filled in from reference TRBV11-3 and TRBJ2-2): EAGVVQSPRYKIIEKKQPVAFWCNPISGHNTLYWYLQNLGQGPELLIRYENEEAVDDSQLPKDRFSAERLKGVDSTLKIQPAELGDSAVYLCASSSAPLTGDTGELFFGEGSRLTVL.

The V call is TRBV27, the J call TRBJ1-3; 7 bases map to TRBD1. The CDR3 runs 14 residues. CDR1 is MNHEY and CDR2 is SMNVEV in the germline V gene (reference sequence). V lost 9 bases and J lost 0; bases outside the gene matches: 5. Here the CDR3 reads CASWTGLSGNTIYF. CDR3 nucleotides: TGTGCCAGTTGGACAGGCCTCTCTGGAAACACCATATATTTT.

The chain is built from TRBV3-1 (or the pseudogene TRBV3-2) and TRBJ2-7, with TRBD2 identical over 12 bases. The germline CDR1 and CDR2 sequences are LGHDT and YNNKEL (reference sequence). Germline trimming cut 4 bases from V and 7 bases from J; bases unmatched to any gene: 5. The CDR3 consists of 14 residues. The CDR3 spells CASSRLAGEREQYF. DNA for the CDR3: TGTGCCAGCAGCCGACTAGCGGGAGAACGGGAGCAGTACTTC.

J is TRBJ1-3 and V is TRBV18; D might be TRBD1 (5 bases). Germline V CDR1 and CDR2: KGHSH, LQKENI. Deletions cut 3 bases from V and 0 bases from J, with 9 bases between. This CDR3 spans 15 amino acids. CDR3 protein: CASSPLDSSGNTIYF. The CDR3 bases are TGTGCCAGCTCACCGCTCGACAGCTCTGGAAACACCATATATTTT.

The rearrangement links TRBV11-2 to TRBJ1-6; D is unresolved. This CDR3 has 14 amino acids. The germline V gene encodes CDR1 SGHAT and CDR2 FQNNGV. V was shortened by 5 bases and J by 7 bases, with 12 bases between the two germline ends. CDR3 nucleotides: TGTGCCAGCAGCCCCCCCTCTCCCAATTCACCCCTCCACTTT. It specifies CASSPPSPNSPLHF.

The genes are TRBV2 and TRBJ1-1; D call uncertain. This CDR3 has 12 amino acids. Germline V lookup: CDR1 SNHLY, CDR2 FYNNEI. The V end was cut by 7 bases, the J end by 0 bases, with 6 bases between. The CDR3, as DNA: TGTGCCAGCACTGTGATGAACACTGAAGCTTTCTTT. Translation: CASTVMNTEAFF.